Each of the 23 T cell receptor beta chains below was sequenced from the same sample in a study of T cells in localized non-small cell lung cancer. Clones were read by immunoSEQ multiplex PCR, and TCRdb kept only the in-frame ones, dropping some. The table has fewer than 15,000 clones, roughly 84% seen once. The starting material was peripheral blood, obtained before any cancer treatment. All receptors come from a male donor aged 60 or over with stage I squamous cell lung carcinoma.

The rearrangement joins TRBV7-9 to TRBJ2-2; TRBD2 might be the D (5 bases). The CDR3 is 15 residues long. V was clipped by 7 bases and J by 5 bases, with 17 bases between them. CDR1 and CDR2 (germline): SEHNR, FQNEAQ (reference sequence). The CDR3 region has the DNA TGTGCCAGCATGAGGGAACAGATAATTACCGGGGAGCTGTTTTTT. Its translation: CASMREQIITGELFF.

This chain links TRBV5-4 with TRBJ1-1; TRBD1 might be the D (5 bases). This CDR3 has 14 amino acids. V was clipped by 0 bases and J by 6 bases, with 12 bases between them. Germline V gene data show CDR1 as SGHNT and CDR2 as YYREEE (reference sequence). The CDR3 region is CASSLGQIGAEAFF. For the CDR3, the DNA is TGTGCCAGCAGCTTGGGACAGATCGGCGCTGAAGCTTTCTTT.

The V and J genes are TRBV12-5 and TRBJ1-2; 12 bases map to TRBD1. Germline CDR1 is LGHNT and CDR2 is FRNRAP. The trim removed 2 bases at V and 4 bases at J, leaving 17 bases unmatched. The CDR3 has 20 amino acids. CDR3 residues: CASGLKGGTGTGGFFYGYTF. The CDR3 DNA follows: TGTGCTAGTGGTTTGAAGGGCGGTACCGGGACAGGGGGCTTTTTCTATGGCTACACCTTC. The full variable domain, completed using reference TRBV12-5 and TRBJ1-2, is DARVTQTPRHKVTEMGQEVTMRCQPILGHNTVFWYRQTMMQGLELLAYFRNRAPLDDSGMPKDRFSAEMPDATLATLKIQPSEPRDSAVYFCASGLKGGTGTGGFFYGYTFGSGTRLTVV.

The chain uses TRBV25-1 and TRBJ2-2; no reliable D call. The length of the CDR3 is 15 residues. V was trimmed by 6 bases and J by 0 bases, leaving 11 bases between them. Germline CDR1 and CDR2: MGHDK and SYGVNS. As DNA, the CDR3 is TGTGCCAGCAGAAACGGCTACCCGAACACCGGGGAGCTGTTTTTT. Its translation: CASRNGYPNTGELFF.

The rearrangement links TRBV21-1 to TRBJ1-1. TRBV21-1 has pseudogene status. The CDR3 runs 13 residues. The CDR3 here is CASSFDIRTEAFF. CDR3 nucleotides: TGTGCCAGCAGTTTCGATATACGCACTGAAGCTTTCTTT.

The chain carries TRBV2 and TRBJ2-5; TRBD2 agrees at 7 bases. The V gene's germline CDR1 is SNHLY and CDR2 FYNNEI. The CDR3 spans 21 residues. After removal of 6 bases from V and 5 bases from J, the junction contained 30 bases not matched to a gene. Here the CDR3 reads CASSELIAGFVGGTRRETQYF. DNA of the CDR3: TGTGCCAGCAGCGAACTAATAGCGGGCTTCGTTGGGGGTACCAGGAGGGAGACCCAGTACTTC. The entire variable domain, with the rest obtained from reference TRBV2 and TRBJ2-5, is as follows: EPEVTQTPSHQVTQMGQEVILRCVPISNHLYFYWYRQILGQKVEFLVSFYNNEISEKSEIFDDQFSVERPDGSNFTLKIRSTKLEDSAMYFCASSELIAGFVGGTRRETQYFGPGTRLLVL.

The chain couples TRBV29-1 to TRBJ2-7, with D unresolved. Germline loops: CDR1 SQVTM, CDR2 ANQGSEA. CDR3 length: 12 amino acids. V lost 5 bases and J lost 4, with 12 bases in between. CDR3 loop: CSVSLVGYEQYF. CDR3 DNA: TGCAGCGTTTCCCTTGTTGGATACGAGCAGTACTTC.

This chain connects TRBV25-1 to TRBJ2-4; tentative D call: TRBD2 (6 bases). The CDR3 covers 14 residues. V was pared by 2 bases and J by 1 base, with 6 bases between. CDR1 MGHDK and CDR2 SYGVNS come from the germline V gene. CDR3 in amino acids: CASSEAGAKNIQYF. CDR3 in DNA: TGTGCCAGCAGTGAAGCGGGGGCCAAAAACATTCAGTACTTC.

The CDR3 loop reads CASSITGTANYEQYF. The CDR3 DNA reads as TGTGCCAGCAGCATCACAGGGACAGCCAACTACGAGCAGTACTTC. This chain joins TRBV11-2 and TRBJ2-7; 7 nucleotides agree with TRBD1. The germline V gene encodes CDR1 SGHAT and CDR2 FQNNGV. This CDR3 region has 15 residues. With V trimmed by 5 bases and J by 3 bases, 10 bases remained unmatched.

The chain is built from TRBV6-5 and TRBJ1-1, with a weak D call TRBD1 (5 bases). Looked up from germline, CDR1 is MNHEY and CDR2 is SVGAGI. This CDR3 region has 14 residues. Trimming took 7 bases from V and 1 from J, leaving 13 bases between them. The CDR3 reads CASIRGVGNTEAFF. CDR3 in DNA: TGTGCCAGCATACGAGGGGTGGGGAACACTGAAGCTTTCTTT.

This clone was recorded once. DNA of the CDR3: TGCGCCAGCAGCTTGAATAGCGGGAGTATTGATGAGCAGTTCTTC. It yields the protein CASSLNSGSIDEQFF. This sequence joins TRBV5-1 and TRBJ2-1; 9 nucleotides agree with TRBD2. Germline V gene sequence: CDR1 SGHRS, CDR2 YFSETQ. V gave up 1 base and J gave up 8 bases; unmatched junction bases: 7. The CDR3 is made up of 15 amino acids.

The chain uses TRBV27 and TRBJ2-2, with TRBD2 matching 14 bases. With V trimmed by 5 bases and J by 0 bases, 8 bases remained unmatched. The CDR3 loop spans 19 amino acids. Germline loops: CDR1 MNHEY, CDR2 SMNVEV (reference sequence). CDR3 sequence reads: CASSPHRTSGRSNTGELFF. CDR3 DNA sequence: TGTGCCAGCAGTCCACATCGGACTAGCGGGAGGTCGAACACCGGGGAGCTGTTTTTT.

There are a few counts of this clone. The V call is TRBV25-1, the J call TRBJ1-2, with 7 bases that match TRBD1. Looked up from germline, CDR1 is MGHDK and CDR2 is SYGVNS. V trimming: 9 bases; J trimming: 2 bases; junction bases outside the gene matches: 15. The CDR3 runs to 16 residues. The CDR3 bases are TGTGCCAGTCCCAGGGGACAGCCCACCATAAACTATGGCTACACCTTC. It specifies CASPRGQPTINYGYTF.

This sequence joins TRBV30 and TRBJ1-4; possibly TRBD1 for D (6 bases). With 1 base removed from V and 11 bases from J, the gap between germline ends came to 17 bases. This CDR3 is built from 14 residues. Germline values: CDR1 GTSNPN, CDR2 SVGIG (reference sequence). As DNA, the CDR3 is TGTGCCTGGAGTGGAGGCAGGGTTCAGGGGAAACTGTTTTTT. It yields the protein CAWSGGRVQGKLFF.

The chain has TRBV29-1 and TRBJ2-7; 8 bases fit TRBD2. The CDR3 runs 13 residues. Per germline, CDR1 SQVTM and CDR2 ANQGSEA. V gave up 6 bases and J gave up 3 bases; unmatched junction bases: 7. The CDR3 spells CSVGTRRIYEQYF. The CDR3 DNA sequence: TGCAGCGTGGGGACTAGGAGAATCTACGAGCAGTACTTC.

The chain is built from TRBV6-1 and TRBJ1-1; possible D gene TRBD1, 6 bases. The V gene lost 6 bases and the J gene lost 7 bases, with 18 bases spanning the gap. CDR1 and CDR2 from the germline V gene are MNHNS and SASEGT. The CDR3 spans 14 residues. Here the CDR3 DNA reads TGTGCCAGCAGCCGACAGGCTGGCGAGGGTGAAGCTTTCTTT. This translates into CASSRQAGEGEAFF.

The rearrangement links TRBV5-6 to TRBJ1-3; no firm D call. Per the germline V gene, CDR1 is SGHDT and CDR2 is YYEEEE. V lost 1 base and J 4 bases, leaving 12 bases between the germline ends. This CDR3 is built from 15 residues. The CDR3 region has the DNA TGTGCCAGCAGCTTGTTGGTAGCATCGGGAAACACCATATATTTT. Its protein is CASSLLVASGNTIYF.

This clone was found a few times. This rearrangement joins TRBV9 to TRBJ1-2, with D maybe TRBD1 (6 bases). Trimming removed 3 bases at V and 2 bases at J, with 14 bases between. Germline loops: CDR1 SGDLS, CDR2 YYNGEE. The CDR3 has 15 residues. The CDR3 DNA sequence: TGTGCCAGCAGCGAACAGGGACAATTGAACTATGGCTACACCTTC. Translation gives CASSEQGQLNYGYTF.

The V call is TRBV2, the J call TRBJ2-2, with D tentatively TRBD2 (5 bases). From germline, CDR1 is SNHLY and CDR2 FYNNEI. The CDR3 consists of 13 residues. V dropped 3 bases and J dropped 13 bases, with 15 bases sitting between them. DNA for the CDR3: TGTGCCAGCAGTGAGGTTCCAGGACGGGGGCTGTTTTTT. Its translation is CASSEVPGRGLFF.

This clone was recorded only once. The chain combines TRBV5-6 with TRBJ1-1, with no clear D. From germline, CDR1 is SGHDT and CDR2 YYEEEE. V shed 4 bases and J shed 4 bases, with 17 bases lying between them. The CDR3 extends over 15 amino acids. The CDR3 reads CASSTNWGDGTEAFF. DNA of the CDR3: TGTGCCAGCAGCACCAACTGGGGAGATGGCACTGAAGCTTTCTTT.

This clone showed up just once. The chain carries TRBV12-5 and TRBJ2-3; TRBD2 aligns across 8 bases. Per the germline V gene, CDR1 is LGHNT and CDR2 is FRNRAP. The CDR3 has 15 residues. V was pared by 2 bases and J by 1 base, with 2 bases of the junction left unmatched. CDR3 loop: CASGLTAGGTDTQYF. CDR3 DNA: TGTGCTAGTGGTTTGACAGCGGGGGGCACAGATACGCAGTATTTT.

CDR3 bases: TGTGCCAGCAGCTTAACCGCGGGAGGGAGCTCCTACGAGCAGTACTTC. Translating it yields CASSLTAGGSSYEQYF. V and J are TRBV7-6 and TRBJ2-7; 9 nucleotides align to TRBD2. Germline lookup yields CDR1 SGHVS and CDR2 FNYEAQ. The CDR3 sequence is 16 residues long. V gave up 2 bases and J gave up 0 bases; unmatched junction bases: 5. Filled out from reference TRBV7-6 and TRBJ2-7, the complete variable domain reads GAGVSQSPRYKVTKRGQDVALRCDPISGHVSLYWYRQALGQGPEFLTYFNYEAQQDKSGLPNDRFSAERPEGSISTLTIQRTEQRDSAMYRCASSLTAGGSSYEQYFGPGTRLTVT.

The gene calls are TRBV5-4 and TRBJ2-7, with 7 bases aligning to TRBD2. This CDR3 comprises 16 residues. Germline trimming cut 0 bases from V and 1 base from J; bases unmatched to any gene: 7. CDR1 and CDR2 (germline): SGHNT, YYREEE (reference sequence). The CDR3: CASSLGEGSKSYEQYF. The CDR3, as DNA: TGTGCCAGCAGCTTGGGGGAGGGGTCGAAGTCCTACGAGCAGTACTTC.